This paragraph covers one T cell receptor beta chain sequence. This receptor's antigen is unknown. No much larger clone is present one base from it, and per-base qualities are unavailable. Library preparation employed the immunoSEQ multiplex PCR assay. For the multiplex PCR, a mixture combining 60 forward primers for TCR Vbeta segments and 13 reverse primers for TCR Jbeta segments was used. Amplification of the CDR3 region of rearranged TCR beta genes was performed with a multiplex PCR assay on genomic DNA. On the Illumina HiSeq System, the amplified TCR beta libraries were sequenced as 87-base-pair reads. From the authors' description of their analysis: A later analysis counted 75 million to 100 million unique TCR beta chains across the 500 to 850 repertoires, and some 11 million of these chains were shared by at least two donors. A nearest-neighbor algorithm error-corrected the raw reads and collapsed the reads into unique sequences, merging closely related sequences to remove PCR and sequencing errors. CDR3 sequences were aligned to IMGT reference sequences to assign V, D and J gene segments. For a sequence to be retained, a match of at least six nucleotides was required to both a V gene segment and a J gene segment. Rearrangements were classified as productive when the CDR3 lacked stop codons and remained in frame with V and J, and all other rearrangements were classified as non-productive. CDR3 was defined by IMGT convention, running from the second conserved V-encoded cysteine to the conserved J-encoded phenylalanine. Sequences without an unambiguous match to a single V gene segment were excluded from the earlier analysis of a few hundred of the donors. In an earlier analysis of 450 to 700 of the donors, V segments were called functional above 56.7% productive rearrangements and were called segregating when the between-donor standard deviation exceeded 5%. A statistical classification framework was developed to diagnose cytomegalovirus status using the catalog of TCR beta chain sequences. In a later analysis, V and J genes were assigned by comparing TCR nucleotide sequences against IMGT/GENE-DB human TR gene sequences. In a later analysis, CDR3 sequences and most-parsimonious VDJ recombination scenarios were assigned using the TCRdist pipeline. In a later analysis, each TCR beta chain was defined by its CDR3 amino acid sequence together with its V-gene family, and reads without a unique V-gene family were excluded. In a later analysis, 500 to 700 highly shared, low-generation-probability nucleotide sequences were removed to address suspected cross-contamination and a sequencing artifact. A later analysis calculated a clonal expansion index for each public chain from normalized within-repertoire ranks of inferred template counts. In a later analysis, generation probabilities were computed with a VDJ recombination model fitted to out-of-frame rearrangements, and the resulting probabilities were checked against IGoR. In a later analysis, TCR-TCR, TCR-HLA and TCR-CMV co-occurrence was scored with hypergeometric tests, and a repertoire-size bias correction was applied to TCR pairs. A later analysis estimated false discovery rates by permuting HLA or CMV assignments 20 times. In a later analysis, co-occurring TCRs were grouped with DBSCAN, and TCRdist sequence similarity was added when clustering was performed within HLA-allele-positive subsets. Co-occurrence clustering excluded repertoires with fewer than 30,000 or more than 120,000 public chains, plus five with anomalous nucleotide sharing. Not all clones reach the TCRdb copy of this immuneACCESS table, which keeps in-frame sequences only. Checked studies attribute under half of the gap to unresolved V genes and leave the rest unexplained. Clone size and V and J calls were adopted from that table, with D and trimming inferred from the DNA. The sample includes some 190,000 clones, with 77% observed a single time. The ten largest make up approximately 1.4% of the sample.

The data belong to a study of cytomegalovirus exposure and HLA in healthy donors (dated by TCRdb to 2015 to 2018). At the level of the whole study: In an earlier analysis of 587 of the donors, approximately 300 Gb of sequence data and approximately 100 million unique TCR beta sequences from 150 million to 200 million T cells were reported. The study profiled the T cell repertoires of approximately 700 subjects by immunosequencing and related them to cytomegalovirus serostatus. The study combined high-throughput TCR immunosequencing, statistical association of individual TCRs with disease status, and machine learning to predict cytomegalovirus infection status. Roughly 5 DR-DQ haplotypes were handled as single units for association and clustering, since linkage in the cohort was strong. Among the roughly 380 genotyped donors, approximately 76% belonged to the genetic ancestry cluster associated with self-reported Caucasian donors. An earlier analysis of about 620 of the donors applied high-throughput TCR beta sequencing to assess whether each TCR beta V gene segment acted as functional or pseudogenic. A later genetic analysis took genome-wide SNP genotypes for about three fifths of the 666 donors and used that subset as a discovery cohort. Alongside the repertoire data, information on donor age, sex, ethnicity and CMV serostatus was compiled. On average, about 240,000 unique TCR beta nucleotide sequences were sequenced per donor among several hundred genotyped donors of the cohort, with about 19% of those sequences being non-productive. To study patterns of TCR occurrence, a later analysis re-analyzed previously published TCR beta repertoires from 666 donors and added high-resolution HLA genotyping. The study was designed to test whether signatures of past pathogen exposure could be identified by cataloging public T cell receptors. An early release covering more than 500 HLA-typed donors comprised approximately 290 gigabases of sequencing data and roughly 86 million unique TCR sequences. Typing coverage differed by locus: A, B, C, DRB1 and DQB1 were typed in roughly 620-630 donors, DQA1 in about 500, DPA1 in around 610, and DPB1 in 472. Besides the first cohort of approximately 710 subjects, a separate validation cohort made up of roughly 120 different subjects was used. HLA typing included class I and class II loci at four-digit resolution. The later analysis used no new phenotypic data to find candidate immune exposures, relying instead on TCR beta sequences and their occurrence across donors. Every repertoire in the discovery cohort had been generated on one and the same sequencing platform.

Points the paper makes about the study in general: Because counts were too low, roughly 18 rarely observed V segments, including chromosome 9 orphons, were left out of the earlier analysis of 587 of the donors. In a later analysis, most CMV-associated TCR beta chains were found to appear HLA-restricted, with HLA associations seemingly driven largely by CMV exposure. V-gene and J-gene trimming of TCR beta chains was associated with a missense DCLRE1C variant in a later genetic analysis, and the association was replicated in an independent cohort. In an earlier analysis of 587 of the donors, most TCR beta V segments appeared in productive rearrangements about 90% or about 30% of the time, broadly matching IMGT annotations. A few of the identified cytomegalovirus-associated TCR beta chains were confirmed in vitro to be specific for cytomegalovirus antigens. A later analysis reported that several top co-occurrence clusters appeared linked to parvovirus B19, influenza, CMV and Epstein-Barr virus. Compared with the 666-donor mean, donors in an Asian-associated ancestry cluster had fewer N-insertions in productive TCRs, according to a later genetic analysis. Cytomegalovirus status was reported to be diagnosed by the classifier with high specificity and sensitivity in both the original and validation cohorts. At a false discovery rate of 0.05, a later analysis linked some 18,000 TCR beta sequences to specific HLA alleles. CMV serostatus was the only immune exposure information available for the cohort. A further reported finding was that TCR beta sequences accurately predicted the HLA-A and HLA-B alleles for most subjects in the first cohort. Correlated functional status among segregating V segments might be attributable to linkage disequilibrium, but an unknown experimental factor could not be ruled out. Strong co-occurrence of HLA alleles, especially DR and DQ, made assigning TCR associations to individual alleles difficult. Most TCR sequences were observed very rarely across donors, whereas some public TCRs were present in many individuals. The authors suggested that the approach could potentially be extended to other disease states and immunological phenotypes. Because the 87-base-pair reads could not distinguish some IMGT-functional V segments, including TRBV6-2 and TRBV6-3, those segments were excluded. Sequencing depth was assumed to be roughly uniform across donors in the presence/absence analyses, though that assumption may not hold. In a later analysis, the rate of TCR association differed among HLA loci, with DRB1 alleles having the most associated TCRs and HLA-C alleles having the fewest. The cohort was sequenced for TCR beta chains only, and without alpha or paired-chain data the features that could be detected were limited. In the study, around 150 TCR beta chains were listed as associated with cytomegalovirus. Compared with equally common non-associated chains, HLA-associated TCR beta chains in a later analysis were more clonally expanded and had lower generation probabilities. A cluster of highly shared sequence variants was judged likely to be a technical artifact of the sequencing pipeline. Because some donors lacked HLA typing at each locus, the association tests relied only on the typed subset.

The CDR3 measures 14 amino acids from cysteine to phenylalanine. The retained sequence is limited to the CDR3, 42 bases, with the frame set at the first base. The germline V gene specifies SGHAT as CDR1 and FQNNGV as CDR2. Clipping removes 4 bases from V and 4 bases from J, with 5 as the unmatched junction base count. The cohort consisted of some 730 healthy bone marrow donors. Cohort members were all nominally healthy when sampled, although unrecorded immune exposures were likely present. The donor tested CMV seronegative, placing the donor among the roughly 400 seronegative members of the cohort. Each donor provided a peripheral blood sample, and peripheral blood mononuclear cells were used for TCR beta sequencing. Genomic DNA was extracted from the blood cell samples with the Qiagen DNeasy Blood Extraction Kit.

Sequencing input: PBMCs. The sequence was obtained from a man between 18 and 35 years old in good health and CMV-seronegative. Recombination linked TRBV11-2 to TRBJ2-7, with TRBD1 identical over 9 junction bases. The DNA reads TGTGCCAGCAGCTACGGACAGGGGAGATACGAGCAGTACTTC. The encoded protein is CASSYGQGRYEQYF.